These 13 T cell receptor beta chains were sequenced from one sample in a study of blood T cells in healthy people across ages. Primers used in a second PCR of roughly 7 to 11 cycles were a sample-barcoded 5' primer and a J-beta primer mix. TCRdb ran MiXCR on the 5' RACE reads and lists one entry per CDR3 protein. The sample lists about 840,000 distinct CDR3 sequences; approximately 32% were seen once. The same sample was also used in a study of T cells of mothers and their children.

The sequenced sample consisted of blood. The origin of the receptors is a woman between 40 and 50 years old in good health.

This clonotype was seen ten or more times. This chain joins TRBV28 and TRBJ2-7; D may be TRBD2 (5 bases). The CDR3 loop spans 13 amino acids. V was pared by 3 bases and J by 5 bases, with 11 bases between. The V gene's germline CDR1 is MDHEN and CDR2 SYDVKM. As DNA, the CDR3 is TGTGCCAGCAGTTTCCCTCCGGGGAACGAGCAGTACTTC. The encoded protein is CASSFPPGNEQYF.

Many counts were recorded for this clonotype. V usage is TRBV29-1 and J usage is TRBJ1-2; D is ambiguous. This CDR3 contains 11 residues. Trimming stripped 7 bases from V and 4 bases from J, with 10 bases between. Per germline, CDR1 SQVTM and CDR2 ANQGSEA. For the CDR3, the DNA is TGCAGCGCCCTGGTCAGCTATGGCTACACCTTC. This gives the protein CSALVSYGYTF.

As regards this clonotype: The conserved phenylalanine or tryptophan is not found at the CDR3 terminus, so this likely reflects a read error. The chain combines TRBV6-2 or TRBV6-3 with TRBJ2-1, with D perhaps matching TRBD1 or TRBD2 (5 bases each). The germline V gene encodes CDR1 MNHEY and CDR2 SVGEGT. The CDR3 has 12 residues. Trimming shortened V by 2 bases and J by 12 bases, and 11 bases separated the two germline ends. In DNA form, the CDR3 reads TGTGCCAGCAGTTACGTCGGGGCGGGGCAGTTCCTC. It is translated as CASSYVGAGQFL.

Concerning this clonotype: A clone one base away is much larger, so this may be a read error. The chain couples TRBV7-9 to TRBJ1-2, with D tentatively TRBD1 (5 bases). This CDR3 spans 14 amino acids. Germline CDR1 SEHNR, CDR2 FQNEAQ (reference sequence). CDR3 in DNA: TGTACCAGCACCAAAATGGGGCGCGGAAATGGCTACACCTTC. Its protein is CTSTKMGRGNGYTF.

The J gene is TRBJ2-1, the V gene TRBV19; tentative D call: TRBD2 (6 bases). V was trimmed by 3 bases and J by 4 bases, leaving 13 bases between them. CDR3 length: 15 amino acids. Germline CDR1 LNHDA, CDR2 SQIVND (reference sequence). The CDR3 coding sequence is TGTGCCAGTAGTATGGGGGGTAATATTTACAATGAGCAGTTCTTC. This codes for CASSMGGNIYNEQFF.

CDR3 DNA: TGCGCCAGCAGCCAGACCCGGGATGTGCAGTACTTC. Translating it yields CASSQTRDVQYF. The rearrangement uses TRBV5-1 and TRBJ2-7; tentative D call: TRBD2 (5 bases). The CDR3 length is 12 residues. V lost 4 bases to trimming and J lost 9 bases, with 14 bases between them. Germline values: CDR1 SGHRS, CDR2 YFSETQ.

This clonotype has more than one count but fewer than ten. The rearrangement links TRBV5-4 to TRBJ2-3, with D uncertain. Germline V gene lookup returns CDR1 SGHNT and CDR2 YYREEE (reference sequence). Trimming removed 1 base at V and 2 bases at J, with 11 bases between. The CDR3 has 15 amino acids. The DNA for the CDR3 is TGTGCCAGCAGCTTGCAGGTTTCTTTCACAGATACGCAGTATTTT. This codes for CASSLQVSFTDTQYF.

The chain links TRBV7-7 to TRBJ2-6; no clear D. The germline V gene encodes CDR1 SSHAT and CDR2 FNYEAQ (reference sequence). This CDR3 is 16 amino acids long. CDR3 amino acids: CVSSPDGNSGANVLTF. The CDR3 coding sequence is TGTGTTAGCAGCCCGGACGGTAACTCTGGGGCCAACGTCCTGACTTTC.

As for this clonotype: This may arise from a read error, as a much more abundant clone is one base away. The chain recombines TRBV7-9 with TRBJ2-7, with a possible D match to TRBD2 (6 bases). Germline V gives CDR1 SEHNR, CDR2 FQNEAQ (reference sequence). CDR3 size: 14 residues. V was cut by 1 base and J by 10 bases, with 17 bases left in between. For the CDR3, the DNA is TGTGCCAGCAGCTTAGAACTAGCTTTAGAGACCCAGTACGTC. Translation gives CASSLELALETQYV.

CDR3 region: CASSAIGVGQQETQYF. As DNA, the CDR3 is TGTGCCAGCAGCGCAATAGGAGTGGGACAGCAAGAGACCCAGTACTTC. V is TRBV14 and J is TRBJ2-5; TRBD1 matches at 7 bases. J was trimmed by 2 bases and V by 5 bases; bases with no gene match: 11. This CDR3 contains 16 residues. Germline values: CDR1 SGHDN, CDR2 FVKESK.

The sample holds many counts of this clonotype. The chain is built from TRBV9 and TRBJ2-1; 9 nucleotides match TRBD2. CDR3 length: 15 amino acids. Germline-derived CDR1 and CDR2 are SGDLS and YYNGEE. The V and J ends lost 1 base and 4 bases, in that order; junction bases with no gene match: 3. CDR3 DNA: TGTGCCAGCAGCGTAAGGCTAGCGGGGTACAATGAGCAGTTCTTC. It specifies CASSVRLAGYNEQFF.

This clonotype came up a few times. At one boundary the junction diverges from the germline segment, which might be a read error. The genes are TRBV7-2 and TRBJ2-7; D not resolved. This CDR3 has 18 amino acids. CDR1 SGHTA and CDR2 FQGNSA come from the germline V gene. Here the CDR3 reads CASSLGSSPRKISYGQYF. CDR3 coding DNA: TGTGCCAGCAGCTTAGGGTCGTCTCCCAGGAAGATCTCCTACGGGCAGTACTTC.

In the case of this clonotype: This may be a read error, as it is one base from a much larger clone. The gene calls are TRBV29-1 and TRBJ2-4, with a possible D match to TRBD2 (5 bases). The CDR3 has 11 residues. Between the trimmed V and J ends, which lost 6 bases and 13 bases, there was a span of 16 bases. The germline CDR1 and CDR2 sequences are SQVTM and ANQGSEA. The CDR3 region is CSVWDLEEQYF. In nucleotides, the CDR3 is TGCAGCGTGTGGGATTTGGAGGAGCAGTACTTC.